Sequencing of this TCR beta chain was carried out in a study of blood T cell repertoires in COVID-19. Germline assignment: CDR1 MNHNS and CDR2 SASEGT. Trimming took 2 bases from V and 7 from J, leaving 11 bases between them. This CDR3 has 13 amino acids. Grouping used clinical history reported by participants in a survey and questionnaire. TCRdb keeps only in-frame clones here, not all; method: immunoSEQ multiplex PCR. This table has more than 200,000 clones, roughly nine tenths appearing once. The receptor was derived from a woman under 40 with acute COVID-19. Input material: PBMCs or T cells enriched from blood (not recorded which). J is TRBJ1-2 and V is TRBV6-1, with a weak D call TRBD1 (6 bases). The CDR3 coding sequence is TGTGCCAGCAGTGAATCAGGGGTGGGTGGCTACACCTTC. Translation gives CASSESGVGGYTF.